Listed below are T cell receptor beta chains from one sample, sequenced in a study of CD8 T cells in ankylosing spondylitis. TCRdb re-derived calls from the 5' RACE reads in MiXCR, one entry per CDR3 protein. The sample lists approximately 520,000 distinct CDR3 sequences, about 5% occurring once. Sequencing was done on a sample of blood, either unsorted or a sorted T cell fraction (not recorded which). The source is a male donor with ankylosing spondylitis. Both conserved end residues are part of each CDR3. The D gene is left open where the match is weak. The size of a clone is reported for some rows only, either as once, few or many, or as a class for expanded clones.

j_gene,len,v_gene,abundance,d_gene,CDR3nt,CDR3aa
TRBJ2-2,14,TRBV9,many,-,TGTGCCAGCAGCGTCCTTTCTAGCACCGGGGAGCTGTTTTTT,CASSVLSSTGELFF
TRBJ2-3,18,TRBV7-6,many,-,TGTGCCAGCAGCTTAGGGGGCCTAGGATTTTCTAGCACAGATACGCAGTATTTT,CASSLGGLGFSSTDTQYF
TRBJ2-7,14,TRBV20-1,-,-,TGCAGTGCTAGAGGCCCCCGACAGCCCTACGAGCAGTACTTC,CSARGPRQPYEQYF
TRBJ1-5,12,TRBV20-1,many,-,TGCAGTGCTAGATTGTCCAGTCAGCCCCAGCATTTT,CSARLSSQPQHF
TRBJ2-7,14,TRBV6-2/TRBV6-3,many,TRBD1,TGTGCCAGCTTAACCGGGACAGGGGGCTACGAGCAGTACTTC,CASLTGTGGYEQYF
TRBJ1-1,14,TRBV2,-,-,TGTGCCAGCAGTGGAAGTCGGAGGGACACTGAAGCTTTCTTT,CASSGSRRDTEAFF
TRBJ2-5,15,TRBV15,-,-,TGTGCCACCAGCAGAGATGGGCAAAATTGGGAGACCCAGTACTTC,CATSRDGQNWETQYF
TRBJ2-6,15,TRBV12-3/TRBV12-4,many,-,TGTGCCAGCAGTTTATGGGGCGGTGGGGCCAACGTCCTGACTTTC,CASSLWGGGANVLTF
TRBJ1-1,14,TRBV5-1,many,-,TGCGCCAGCAGCTTCCTGACAGAGAACACTGAAGCTTTCTTT,CASSFLTENTEAFF
TRBJ2-3,16,TRBV7-9,many,TRBD2,TGTGCCAGCAGCTCGGGACTAGCGGCCGGGGGGGATACGCAGTATTTT,CASSSGLAAGGDTQYF
TRBJ2-1,15,TRBV4-3,few,TRBD1,TGCGCCAGCAGCCACCTCGACAGGGATGACAATGAGCAGTTCTTC,CASSHLDRDDNEQFF
TRBJ1-4,13,TRBV4-2,many,TRBD1,TGTGCCAGCAGCCGAACAGGGGATGAAAAACTGTTTTTT,CASSRTGDEKLFF
TRBJ2-1,13,TRBV20-1,many,TRBD2,TGCAGTGCCGAGGGACTAGCGGGTAATGAGCAGTTCTTC,CSAEGLAGNEQFF
TRBJ2-7,11,TRBV20-1,few,-,TGCAGTGCTAGACGTAGCAGCGAGCAGTACTTC,CSARRSSEQYF
TRBJ1-4,13,TRBV7-2,-,-,TGTGCCAGCAGCTTTGCCCCGATCGAAAAACTGTTTTTT,CASSFAPIEKLFF
TRBJ2-3,11,TRBV28,-,-,TGTGCCAGCAGCGCTATAGATACGCAGTATTTT,CASSAIDTQYF
TRBJ1-5,14,TRBV20-1,many,-,TGCAGTGCTAGAGTAGCGCTGTTCAATCAGCCCCAGCATTTT,CSARVALFNQPQHF
TRBJ2-7,13,TRBV6-1,many,-,TGTGCCAGCAGTCGACAAGGGAACCACGAGCAGTACTTC,CASSRQGNHEQYF
TRBJ2-1,13,TRBV24-1,-,-,TGTGCCACCGGAGCGAGGGCCAATCCCGGGCAGTTCTTC,CATGARANPGQFF
TRBJ2-5,13,TRBV5-1,many,TRBD1,TGCGCCAGCAGCGGCCGAGACAGGGGGACCCAGTACTTC,CASSGRDRGTQYF
TRBJ2-2,16,TRBV24-1,-,TRBD1,TGTGCCACCAGACAGACAGGGGCCGGTCTCACCGGGGAGCTGTTTTTT,CATRQTGAGLTGELFF
TRBJ1-1,16,TRBV7-9,many,-,TGTGCCAGCAGCCAAGGAAAACAGGGCGAGAACACTGAAGCTTTCTTT,CASSQGKQGENTEAFF
TRBJ2-2,12,TRBV11-2,many,TRBD1,TGTGCCAGCAGTTACGGACAGGGCAAGACGTTTTTT,CASSYGQGKTFF
TRBJ1-1,12,TRBV12-3/TRBV12-4,many,-,TGTGCCAGCAGCCCCCCTCTGACTGAAGCTTTCTTT,CASSPPLTEAFF
TRBJ2-3,14,TRBV11-2,many,-,TGTGCCAGCCTAGCTAAGGCTTTCACAGATACGCAGTATTTT,CASLAKAFTDTQYF
TRBJ1-5,15,TRBV7-2,many,-,TGTGCCAGCAGCTTATGGGGGCATGGCAATCAGCCCCAGCATTTT,CASSLWGHGNQPQHF
TRBJ1-1,13,TRBV29-1,many,-,TGCAGCGCCAGGGAGGACATGAACACTGAAGCTTTCTTT,CSAREDMNTEAFF
TRBJ1-1,12,TRBV20-1,-,-,TGCAGTGCTTACGGACAATACACTGAAGCTTTCTTT,CSAYGQYTEAFF
TRBJ2-5,15,TRBV28,-,TRBD1,TGTGCCAGCGATGGGACAGCCAGTTCTTTCGAGACCCAGTACTTC,CASDGTASSFETQYF
TRBJ2-6,14,TRBV5-2,-,-,TGTGCCAGCGACCGGACCACCGGGGCCAACGTCCTGACTTTC,CASDRTTGANVLTF
TRBJ2-1,16,TRBV24-1,many,TRBD2,TGTGCCACCAGTGACCGTCTAGCGGGAAGTTTAGATGAGCAGTTCTTC,CATSDRLAGSLDEQFF
TRBJ2-7,13,TRBV7-9,-,-,TGTGCCAGCAGCTACTTAGGCGATAACGAGCAGTACTTC,CASSYLGDNEQYF
TRBJ1-2,14,TRBV5-1,many,-,TGCGCCAGCAGCTTGGGCACCCCTCGGGATGGCTACACCTTC,CASSLGTPRDGYTF
TRBJ1-2,14,TRBV18,many,TRBD1,TGTGCCAGCTCACCAATGGGACAGGGCTATGGCTACACCTTC,CASSPMGQGYGYTF